Listed here is a single T cell receptor beta chain. Looked up from germline, CDR1 is SGHRS and CDR2 is YFSETQ. The CDR3 sequence is 14 residues long. V gave up 0 bases and J gave up 3 bases, with 9 bases separating them. TCRdb's copy holds only in-frame clones and misses some; the assay was immunoSEQ multiplex PCR. This table holds tens of thousands of clones, 90% to 95% found once. This entry belongs to a study of T cells in narcolepsy. The rearrangement links TRBV5-1 to TRBJ1-2, with D uncertain. The sequence came from a human donor with narcolepsy. Material: CD45RA- memory CD4+ T cells from PBMCs. The CDR3 DNA reads as TGCGCCAGCAGCTTGGCCACGACGGACTATGGCTACACCTTC. This translates into CASSLATTDYGYTF.